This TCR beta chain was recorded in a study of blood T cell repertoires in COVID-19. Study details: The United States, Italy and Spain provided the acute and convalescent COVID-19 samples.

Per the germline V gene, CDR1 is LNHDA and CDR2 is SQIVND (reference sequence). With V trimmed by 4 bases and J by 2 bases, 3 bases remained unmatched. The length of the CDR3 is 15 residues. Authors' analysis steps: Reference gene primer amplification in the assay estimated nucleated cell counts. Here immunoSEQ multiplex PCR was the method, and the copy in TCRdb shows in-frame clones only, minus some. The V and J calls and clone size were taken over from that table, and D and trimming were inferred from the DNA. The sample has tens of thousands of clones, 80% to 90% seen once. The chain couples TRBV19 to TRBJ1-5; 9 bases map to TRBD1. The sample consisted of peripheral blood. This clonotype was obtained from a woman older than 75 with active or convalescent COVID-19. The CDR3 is CASSRDRGGNQPQHF. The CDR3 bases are TGTGCCAGTAGTAGAGACAGGGGGGGCAATCAGCCCCAGCATTTT. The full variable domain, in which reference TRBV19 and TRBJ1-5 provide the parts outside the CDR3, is DGGITQSPKYLFRKEGQNVTLSCEQNLNHDAMYWYRQDPGQGLRLIYYSQIVNDFQKGDIAEGYSVSREKKESFPLTVTSAQKNPTAFYLCASSRDRGGNQPQHFGDGTRLSIL.